The 13 T cell receptor beta chains below come from one sample, sequenced in a study of blood T cell repertoires in COVID-19. Method: immunoSEQ multiplex PCR; TCRdb's copy keeps in-frame clones and lacks some. This sample has some 70,000 clones, with around 86% found just once. Sequencing was performed on peripheral blood. The receptors come from a woman aged 60 to 75 with acute or convalescent COVID-19.

The chain is built from TRBV28 and TRBJ1-2; 9 nucleotides agree with TRBD1. The CDR3 runs 18 residues. Germline CDR1 and CDR2: MDHEN and SYDVKM. V lost 6 bases to trimming and J lost 2 bases; unmatched junction nucleotides: 16. CDR3 protein: CASSLIGVTGGANYGYTF. Written as DNA, the CDR3 is TGTGCCAGCAGCCTCATTGGGGTAACAGGGGGCGCGAACTATGGCTACACCTTC.

V gene TRBV27 combines with J gene TRBJ1-2, with D tentatively TRBD1 (6 bases). Germline values: CDR1 MNHEY, CDR2 SMNVEV (reference sequence). V lost 5 bases, J lost 0 bases, and 16 bases lay in between. CDR3 length equals 16 residues. This chain's CDR3 is CASSPYRQVSNYGYTF. In DNA form, the CDR3 reads TGTGCCAGCAGTCCCTACCGACAGGTTTCTAACTATGGCTACACCTTC.

The rearrangement joins TRBV13 to TRBJ2-7, with D maybe TRBD1 (8 bases). The CDR3 runs 14 residues. Trimming stripped 6 bases from V and 4 bases from J, with 16 bases between. Germline CDR1 reads PRHDT; CDR2 reads FYEKMQ (reference sequence). CDR3 in DNA: TGTGCCAGCAGGGTGACAGGGGAGGGATACGAGCAGTACTTC. It yields the protein CASRVTGEGYEQYF.

The chain is built from TRBV29-1 and TRBJ2-1, with 8 bases matching TRBD2. Germline CDR1 is SQVTM and CDR2 is ANQGSEA. The CDR3 is 15 amino acids. V gave up 8 bases and J gave up 4 bases; unmatched junction bases: 13. CDR3 in amino acids: CSLGEGTRGYNEQFF. The CDR3 coding sequence is TGCAGCCTCGGGGAGGGGACTAGGGGGTACAATGAGCAGTTCTTC.

The chain links TRBV19 to TRBJ2-1, with 11 bases lining up with TRBD2. Germline lookup yields CDR1 LNHDA and CDR2 SQIVND (reference sequence). This CDR3 spans 15 amino acids. Unmatched junction bases numbered 3, after V lost 4 bases and J lost 4 bases. The CDR3 DNA follows: TGTGCCAGTAGTAGCGGGACTAGCGGTTACAATGAGCAGTTCTTC. It encodes CASSSGTSGYNEQFF.

This chain uses TRBV10-2 with TRBJ1-5, with D maybe TRBD1 (5 bases). The V end lost 6 bases, the J end lost 4 bases, and 7 bases lay between the germline ends. From germline, CDR1 is WSHSY and CDR2 SAAADI. The CDR3 totals 12 residues. The CDR3 loop is CASRDINQPQHF. The CDR3 DNA reads TGCGCCAGCAGGGACATAAATCAGCCCCAGCATTTT.

The gene calls are TRBV5-4 and TRBJ2-2, with D maybe TRBD1 (6 bases). Germline assignment: CDR1 SGHNT and CDR2 YYREEE (reference sequence). There are 14 residues in the CDR3. The germline V and J ends were trimmed by 4 bases and 7 bases, with 14 bases remaining between them. CDR3 amino acids: CASSANTGHGELFF. The DNA of the CDR3 is TGTGCCAGCAGCGCAAATACAGGGCACGGGGAGCTGTTTTTT.

This clone was observed a single time. Other DNA sequences of this sample code for an identical CDR3. The rearrangement links TRBV30 to TRBJ2-1; D is perhaps TRBD2 (5 bases). Germline-derived CDR1 and CDR2 are GTSNPN and SVGIG (reference sequence). Deletions cut 3 bases from V and 3 bases from J, with 9 bases between. This CDR3 spans 13 amino acids. The CDR3 here is CAWRTGSYNEQFF. CDR3 bases: TGTGCCTGGAGGACGGGGAGCTACAATGAGCAGTTCTTC.

The V and J genes are TRBV3-1 (or the pseudogene TRBV3-2) and TRBJ2-2; D perhaps matches TRBD1 (5 bases). CDR1 and CDR2 from the germline V gene are LGHDT and YNNKEL (reference sequence). The CDR3 runs 14 residues. V was trimmed by 1 base and J by 8 bases, leaving 11 bases between them. The CDR3 DNA sequence: TGTGCCAGCAGCCAAGCCTTGGGGCGAGGGGAGCTGTTTTTT. Encoded protein: CASSQALGRGELFF.

CDR3 in amino acids: CAWVRQSNTGELFF. The CDR3 DNA reads TGTGCCTGGGTCCGACAGAGCAACACCGGGGAGCTGTTTTTT. The chain joins TRBV30 to TRBJ2-2; tentatively, D is TRBD1 (5 bases). CDR3 length: 14 amino acids. From germline, CDR1 is GTSNPN and CDR2 SVGIG (reference sequence). The V end lost 5 bases, the J end lost 2 bases, and 12 bases lay between the germline ends.

This clone appeared once. V and J are TRBV2 and TRBJ1-5, with 10 bases aligning to TRBD1. CDR3 size: 15 residues. V lost 3 bases and J lost 6; bases outside the gene matches: 5. Germline V gives CDR1 SNHLY, CDR2 FYNNEI. The CDR3 DNA reads TGTGCCAGCAGTGACCGGACAGGGGGAGGTCAGCCCCAGCATTTT. Amino acid sequence: CASSDRTGGGQPQHF.

The rearrangement links TRBV7-8 to TRBJ2-1, with D possibly being TRBD1 (6 bases). The V end was cut by 5 bases, the J end by 6 bases, with 17 bases between. The CDR3 sequence is 15 residues long. CDR1 is SGHVS and CDR2 is FQNEAQ in the germline V gene. The CDR3 region is CASSPSPDRGNEQFF. The CDR3 region has the DNA TGTGCCAGCAGCCCTTCCCCGGACAGAGGCAATGAGCAGTTCTTC.

With respect to this clone: The DNA is left out, because the CDR3 cannot be placed on it with certainty; the CDR3 is given as TCRdb lists it. The rearrangement joins TRBV21-1 to TRBJ1-5; the D call of TRBD1 is as the table states it, not checked on the DNA. TRBV21-1 is given as a pseudogene. A total of 19 residues make up the CDR3, ends included. The CDR3 region is CASSKVGRGIPYSNQPQHF.